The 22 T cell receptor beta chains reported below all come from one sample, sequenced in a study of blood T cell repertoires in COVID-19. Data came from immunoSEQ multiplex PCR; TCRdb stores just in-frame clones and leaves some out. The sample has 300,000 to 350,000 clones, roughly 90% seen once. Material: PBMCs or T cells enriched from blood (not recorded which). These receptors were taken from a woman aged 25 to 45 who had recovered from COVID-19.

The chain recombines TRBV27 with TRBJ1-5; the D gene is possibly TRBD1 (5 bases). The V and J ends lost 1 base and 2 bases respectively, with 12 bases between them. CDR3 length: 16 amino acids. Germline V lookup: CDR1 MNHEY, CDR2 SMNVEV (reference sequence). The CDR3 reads CASSLFATGGNQPQHF. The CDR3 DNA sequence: TGTGCCAGCAGTTTATTTGCTACAGGCGGCAATCAGCCCCAGCATTTT.

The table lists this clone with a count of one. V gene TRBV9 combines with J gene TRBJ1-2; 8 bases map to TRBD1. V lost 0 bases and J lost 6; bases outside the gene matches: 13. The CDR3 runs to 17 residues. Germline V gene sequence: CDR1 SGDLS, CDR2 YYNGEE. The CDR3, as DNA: TGTGCCAGCAGCGTAGAAGACAGGGGCAGCGTTGAGGATGGCTACACCTTC. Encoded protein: CASSVEDRGSVEDGYTF.

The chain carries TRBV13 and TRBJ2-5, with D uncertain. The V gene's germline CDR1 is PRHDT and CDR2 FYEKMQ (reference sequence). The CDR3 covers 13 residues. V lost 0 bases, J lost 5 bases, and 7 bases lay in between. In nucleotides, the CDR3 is TGTGCCAGCAGCTTAGGGACTCCGGAGACCCAGTACTTC. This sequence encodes CASSLGTPETQYF. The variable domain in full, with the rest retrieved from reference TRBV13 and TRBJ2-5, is AAGVIQSPRHLIKEKRETATLKCYPIPRHDTVYWYQQGPGQDPQFLISFYEKMQSDKGSIPDRFSAQQFSDYHSELNMSSLELGDSALYFCASSLGTPETQYFGPGTRLLVL.

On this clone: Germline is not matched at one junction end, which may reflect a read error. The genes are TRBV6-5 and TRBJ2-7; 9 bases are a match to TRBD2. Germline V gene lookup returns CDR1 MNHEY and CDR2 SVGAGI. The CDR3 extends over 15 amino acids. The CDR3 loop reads CASSYSGTSSSSLDF. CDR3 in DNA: TGTGCCAGCAGTTACTCAGGGACTAGCTCCAGTTCCCTAGACTTC.

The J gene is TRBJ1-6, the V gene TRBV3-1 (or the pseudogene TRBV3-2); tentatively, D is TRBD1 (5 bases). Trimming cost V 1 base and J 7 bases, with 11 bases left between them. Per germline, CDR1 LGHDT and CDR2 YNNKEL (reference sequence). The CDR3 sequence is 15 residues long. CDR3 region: CASSQGRQTNSPLHF. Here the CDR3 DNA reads TGTGCCAGCAGCCAAGGCCGACAGACGAATTCACCCCTCCACTTT.

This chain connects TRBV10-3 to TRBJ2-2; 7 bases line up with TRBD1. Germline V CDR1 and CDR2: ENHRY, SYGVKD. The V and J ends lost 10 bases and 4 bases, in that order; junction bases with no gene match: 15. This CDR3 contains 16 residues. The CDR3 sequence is CATLPSGTAITGELFF. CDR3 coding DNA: TGTGCCACCTTACCTTCCGGGACAGCGATCACCGGGGAGCTGTTTTTT.

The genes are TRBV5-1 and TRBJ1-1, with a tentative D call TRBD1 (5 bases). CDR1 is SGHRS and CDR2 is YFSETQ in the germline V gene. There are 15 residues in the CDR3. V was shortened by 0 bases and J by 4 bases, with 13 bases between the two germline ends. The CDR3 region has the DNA TGCGCCAGCAGCTTGGACGCGGGGGTGGGCACTGAAGCTTTCTTT. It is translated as CASSLDAGVGTEAFF. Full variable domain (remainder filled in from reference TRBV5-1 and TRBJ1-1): KAGVTQTPRYLIKTRGQQVTLSCSPISGHRSVSWYQQTPGQGLQFLFEYFSETQRNKGNFPGRFSGRQFSNSRSEMNVSTLELGDSALYLCASSLDAGVGTEAFFGQGTRLTVV.

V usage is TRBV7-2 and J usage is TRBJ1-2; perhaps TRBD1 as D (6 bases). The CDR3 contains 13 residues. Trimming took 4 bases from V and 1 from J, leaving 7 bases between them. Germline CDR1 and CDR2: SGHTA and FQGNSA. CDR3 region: CASSYRDNYGYTF. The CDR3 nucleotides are TGTGCCAGCAGCTACAGGGATAACTATGGCTACACCTTC.

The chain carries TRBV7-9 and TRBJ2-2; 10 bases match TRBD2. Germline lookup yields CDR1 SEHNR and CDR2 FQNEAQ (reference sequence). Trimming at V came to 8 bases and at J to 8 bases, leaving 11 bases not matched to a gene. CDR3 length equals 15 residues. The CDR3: CASLGLAGVMGELFF. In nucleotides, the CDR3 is TGTGCCAGCCTTGGGCTAGCGGGAGTTATGGGGGAGCTGTTTTTT.

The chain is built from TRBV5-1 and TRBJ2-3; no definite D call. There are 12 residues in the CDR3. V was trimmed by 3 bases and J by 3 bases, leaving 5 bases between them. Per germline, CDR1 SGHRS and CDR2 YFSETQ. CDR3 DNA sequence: TGCGCCAGCAGCTCCGAGACAGATACGCAGTATTTT. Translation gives CASSSETDTQYF.

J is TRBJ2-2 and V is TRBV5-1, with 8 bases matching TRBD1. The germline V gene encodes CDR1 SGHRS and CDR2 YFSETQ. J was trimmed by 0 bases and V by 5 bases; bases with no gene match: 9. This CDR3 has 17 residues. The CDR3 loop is CASRRRQGPTNTGELFF. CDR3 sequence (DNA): TGCGCCAGCAGACGCCGACAGGGGCCAACGAACACCGGGGAGCTGTTTTTT.

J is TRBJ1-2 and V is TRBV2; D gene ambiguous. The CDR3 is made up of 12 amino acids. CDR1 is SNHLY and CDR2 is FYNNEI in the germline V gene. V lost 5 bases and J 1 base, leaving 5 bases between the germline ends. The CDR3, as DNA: TGTGCCAGCAGTCCAGTTAACTATGGCTACACCTTC. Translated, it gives CASSPVNYGYTF.

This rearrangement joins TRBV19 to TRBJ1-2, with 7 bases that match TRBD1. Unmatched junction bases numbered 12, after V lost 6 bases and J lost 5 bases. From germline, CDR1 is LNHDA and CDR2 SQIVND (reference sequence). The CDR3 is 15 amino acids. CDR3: CASSIQGEAGYGYTF. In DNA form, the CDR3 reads TGTGCCAGTAGCATTCAGGGGGAGGCAGGATATGGCTACACCTTC.

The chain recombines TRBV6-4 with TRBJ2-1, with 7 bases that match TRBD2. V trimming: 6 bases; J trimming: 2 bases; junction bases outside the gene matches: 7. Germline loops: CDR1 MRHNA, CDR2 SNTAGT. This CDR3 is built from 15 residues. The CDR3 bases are TGTGCCAGCAGCACTAGCGAAAACCCCTACAATGAGCAGTTCTTC. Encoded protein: CASSTSENPYNEQFF.

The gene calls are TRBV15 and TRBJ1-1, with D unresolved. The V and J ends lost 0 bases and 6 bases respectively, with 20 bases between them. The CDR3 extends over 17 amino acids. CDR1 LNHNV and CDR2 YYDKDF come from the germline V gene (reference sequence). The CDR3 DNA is TGTGCCACCAGCAGAGATTTTGGTGCCTACGAACTTGCTGAAGCTTTCTTT. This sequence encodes CATSRDFGAYELAEAFF.

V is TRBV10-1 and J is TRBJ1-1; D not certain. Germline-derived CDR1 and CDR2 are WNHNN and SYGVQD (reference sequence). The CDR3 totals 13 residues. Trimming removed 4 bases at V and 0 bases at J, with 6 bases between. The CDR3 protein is CASSGQLNTEAFF. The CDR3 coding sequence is TGCGCCAGCAGTGGACAATTGAACACTGAAGCTTTCTTT.

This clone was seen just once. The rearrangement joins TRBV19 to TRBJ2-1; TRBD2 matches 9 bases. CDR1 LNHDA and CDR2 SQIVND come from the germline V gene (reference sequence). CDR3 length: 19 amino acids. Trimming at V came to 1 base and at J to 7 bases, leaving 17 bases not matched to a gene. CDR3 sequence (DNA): TGTGCCAGTAGTATAGGTTGGGCGGGAGGGCCGCCGAGGGCAAATGAGCAGTTCTTC. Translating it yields CASSIGWAGGPPRANEQFF.

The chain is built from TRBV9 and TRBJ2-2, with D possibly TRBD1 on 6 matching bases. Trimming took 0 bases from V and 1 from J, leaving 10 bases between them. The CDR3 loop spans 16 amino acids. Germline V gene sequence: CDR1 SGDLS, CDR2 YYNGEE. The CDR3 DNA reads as TGTGCCAGCAGCGTAGCTCTGACAGGGAACACCGGGGAGCTGTTTTTT. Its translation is CASSVALTGNTGELFF.

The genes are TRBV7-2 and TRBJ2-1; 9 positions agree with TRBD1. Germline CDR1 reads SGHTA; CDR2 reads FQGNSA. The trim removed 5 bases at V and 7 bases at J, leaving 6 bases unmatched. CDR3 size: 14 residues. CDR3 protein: CASSVQGAGNEQFF. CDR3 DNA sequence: TGTGCCAGCAGCGTACAGGGGGCAGGGAATGAGCAGTTCTTC.

The CDR3 coding sequence is TGTGCCAGCAGTTCCGGGACAGGGGGTGGAGATACGCAGTATTTT. The encoded protein is CASSSGTGGGDTQYF. The rearrangement joins TRBV6-4 to TRBJ2-3; 11 positions agree with TRBD1. Trimming took 5 bases from V and 5 from J; bases not matched to a gene: 6. CDR1 MRHNA and CDR2 SNTAGT come from the germline V gene. This CDR3 region has 15 residues.

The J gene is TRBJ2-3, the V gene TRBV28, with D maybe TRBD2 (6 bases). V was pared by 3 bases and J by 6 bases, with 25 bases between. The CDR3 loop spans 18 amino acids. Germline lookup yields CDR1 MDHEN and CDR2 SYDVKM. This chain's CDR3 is CASSFRGAWGRPWDTQYF. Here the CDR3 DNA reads TGTGCCAGCAGTTTTAGAGGGGCGTGGGGGAGGCCCTGGGATACGCAGTATTTT.

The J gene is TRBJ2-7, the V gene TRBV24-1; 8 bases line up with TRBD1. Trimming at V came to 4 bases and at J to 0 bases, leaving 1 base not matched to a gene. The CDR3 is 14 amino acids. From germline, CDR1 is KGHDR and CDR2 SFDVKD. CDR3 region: CATSETGASYEQYF. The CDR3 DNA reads TGTGCCACCAGTGAGACAGGGGCCTCCTACGAGCAGTACTTC.